This record concerns one T cell receptor beta chain sequence. Its antigen is as yet unknown. TCRdb's copy holds only in-frame clones and misses some; the assay was immunoSEQ multiplex PCR. The sample holds some 6,500 clones, 86% seen once. The data were obtained in a study of T cell clonotyping in hematopoietic cell transplantation. Recipient blood drawn about 28 days pretransplant and days 30, 100, 180 after. Regarding the study as a whole: Cells were unsorted, so CD4 and CD8 contributions were not separated. Few recipient clonotypes overlapped donors; over 97% were de novo at given depth. Recipient TCR diversity dropped after transplant; expanded clonotypes rose from day 30 to 180.

This receptor was identified in a female patient in her forties or fifties who had an allogeneic stem cell transplant from an unrelated donor, so the T cells may come from the graft donor. Some clones in this sample may be carry-over from other donors' samples. The sample here was peripheral blood mononuclear cells, taken 180 days after allogeneic stem cell transplant.

The CDR3 DNA reads as TGTGCCAGCACAGTGGGAGAGAACACTGAAGCTTTCTTT. This encodes CASTVGENTEAFF. V usage is TRBV7-9 and J usage is TRBJ1-1; D gene unclear. The CDR3 totals 13 residues. Trimming stripped 7 bases from V and 1 base from J, with 10 bases between. Germline CDR1 reads SEHNR; CDR2 reads FQNEAQ (reference sequence).